One sample yielded the 7 T cell receptor beta chains listed below, sequenced in a study of radiation and T cells in renal cell carcinoma. Clones were sequenced by immunoSEQ multiplex PCR, and TCRdb holds only the in-frame ones, with some missing. The data show about 140,000 clones, around four fifths seen once. Time point defined: baseline pretreatment blood. The treatment was: 15 Gy SBRT to primary tumor, nephrectomy 4 weeks later. The sample consisted of blood, taken from a patient whose treatment included radiotherapy and nephrectomy. Receptor source: a woman between 45 and 65 years old with renal cell carcinoma.

The chain carries TRBV4-3 and TRBJ1-1; 10 bases map to TRBD1. Germline V CDR1 and CDR2: LGHNA, YSLEER. The V segment lost 1 base and the J segment 0 bases; nucleotides outside the gene matches: 5. This CDR3 spans 17 amino acids. CDR3: CASSQGAGTGVNTEAFF. In nucleotides, the CDR3 is TGCGCCAGCAGCCAAGGAGCCGGGACAGGGGTGAACACTGAAGCTTTCTTT.

V is TRBV2 and J is TRBJ1-4; D remains unclear. V was shortened by 7 bases and J by 2 bases, with 11 bases between the two germline ends. CDR1 is SNHLY and CDR2 is FYNNEI in the germline V gene. CDR3 length: 14 amino acids. CDR3 in DNA: TGTGCCAGCATTCTGGATTCGACTAATGAAAAACTGTTTTTT. Amino acids: CASILDSTNEKLFF.

The chain links TRBV10-3 to TRBJ1-5; 8 bases agree with TRBD1. CDR3 length equals 13 residues. The V segment lost 7 bases and the J segment 5 bases; nucleotides outside the gene matches: 4. Germline CDR1 reads ENHRY; CDR2 reads SYGVKD. This CDR3 reads CAITTGDHQPQHF. The DNA for the CDR3 is TGTGCCATCACGACAGGGGATCATCAGCCCCAGCATTTT.

The chain carries TRBV5-1 and TRBJ2-7, with a weak D call TRBD1 (6 bases). This CDR3 comprises 13 residues. V lost 4 bases, J lost 2 bases, and 10 bases lay in between. Looked up from germline, CDR1 is SGHRS and CDR2 is YFSETQ. This chain's CDR3 is CASSRDTAYEQYF. The CDR3 bases are TGCGCCAGCAGCAGGGACACCGCCTACGAGCAGTACTTC.

The chain employs TRBV28 and TRBJ1-4, with D possibly matching TRBD1 (6 bases). The V end was cut by 4 bases, the J end by 3 bases, with 12 bases between. The CDR3 loop spans 15 amino acids. Germline CDR1 MDHEN, CDR2 SYDVKM. The CDR3 DNA is TGTGCCAGCAGTTCTCAGGGGCGGGCTAATGAAAAACTGTTTTTT. This encodes CASSSQGRANEKLFF.

CDR3 protein: CASSFSLAGGETQYF. The CDR3 DNA follows: TGTGCCAGCAGCTTTAGCCTAGCGGGGGGAGAGACCCAGTACTTC. This chain connects TRBV7-2 to TRBJ2-5, with 11 positions matching TRBD2. In germline, CDR1 is SGHTA, CDR2 FQGNSA. The CDR3 has 15 residues. V gave up 3 bases and J gave up 4 bases; unmatched junction bases: 4.

V usage is TRBV5-6 and J usage is TRBJ1-5; 10 positions agree with TRBD1. Germline-derived CDR1 and CDR2 are SGHDT and YYEEEE. CDR3 length: 15 amino acids. The V segment lost 3 bases and the J segment 4 bases; nucleotides outside the gene matches: 4. The CDR3 sequence: CASSYGTGDNQPQHF. DNA for the CDR3: TGTGCCAGCAGCTATGGGACAGGGGATAATCAGCCCCAGCATTTT.